Shown below are 10 T cell receptor beta chains from a single sample sequenced in a study of blood T cells in healthy people across ages. Combining a sample-barcoded 5' primer with a J-beta primer mix, a second PCR ran for roughly 7 to 11 cycles. One entry per CDR3 protein, called by TCRdb with MiXCR from the 5' RACE reads. The top ten hold about a quarter of the sample, which has 650,000 to 900,000 distinct CDR3 sequences, about 62% seen once. Sequencing input: blood. The origin of the receptors is a man aged 25 to 40 in good health.

There are many counts of this clonotype. The chain combines TRBV27 with TRBJ1-5; 10 bases fit TRBD1. The CDR3 contains 15 residues. The junction had 4 bases not matched to a gene; V was cut back by 2 bases and J by 6 bases. CDR1 is MNHEY, CDR2 SMNVEV, per germline (reference sequence). The CDR3 DNA follows: TGTGCCAGCAGTTTAGGAGGACAGGGGGGTCAGCCCCAGCATTTT. Protein: CASSLGGQGGQPQHF.

V is TRBV7-2 and J is TRBJ2-3; 14 nucleotides match TRBD2. The length of the CDR3 is 16 residues. Germline trimming cut 4 bases from V and 2 bases from J; bases unmatched to any gene: 2. Germline V gives CDR1 SGHTA, CDR2 FQGNSA. CDR3 nucleotide sequence: TGTGCCAGCAGCTCGGGACTAGCGGGGGTCACAGATACGCAGTATTTT. This translates into CASSSGLAGVTDTQYF.

The genes are TRBV27 and TRBJ2-1; 7 bases are shared with TRBD1. The germline V gene encodes CDR1 MNHEY and CDR2 SMNVEV (reference sequence). This CDR3 is 14 amino acids long. With 6 bases clipped from V and 3 bases from J, the junction kept 5 bases outside the gene matches. The chain's CDR3 is CASSYRQGYNEQFF. The CDR3 DNA sequence: TGTGCCAGCAGCTATCGACAGGGCTACAATGAGCAGTTCTTC.

This clonotype was seen only a few times. The chain joins TRBV20-1 to TRBJ2-5; 11 nucleotides agree with TRBD2. This CDR3 has 14 residues. V shed 3 bases, J shed 2 bases, and the junction held 2 bases outside the gene matches. Looked up from germline, CDR1 is DFQATT and CDR2 is SNEGSKA (reference sequence). This CDR3 reads CSARGLAEQETQYF. DNA of the CDR3: TGCAGTGCTAGGGGACTAGCGGAACAAGAGACCCAGTACTTC.

The count of this clonotype is one. The chain employs TRBV2 and TRBJ1-2, with 8 bases that match TRBD1. This CDR3 spans 13 amino acids. Germline V gene data show CDR1 as SNHLY and CDR2 as FYNNEI. V lost 3 bases and J lost 8; bases outside the gene matches: 5. This CDR3 reads CASSDRGQLGYTF. CDR3 nucleotides: TGTGCCAGCAGTGACAGGGGGCAGTTAGGCTACACCTTC.

The chain's CDR3 is CASTGSDQPQHF. DNA of the CDR3: TGTGCCAGCACGGGTTCGGATCAGCCCCAGCATTTT. The chain couples TRBV6-6 to TRBJ1-5; no clear D. Germline-derived CDR1 and CDR2 are MNHNY and SVGAGI (reference sequence). Trimming took 7 bases from V and 5 from J, leaving 9 bases between them. This CDR3 is 12 amino acids long.

The DNA of the CDR3 is TGTGCCAGCAGGCCAGAGAACTACGAGCAGTACTTC. Translated: CASRPENYEQYF. V usage is TRBV2 and J usage is TRBJ2-7; D is ambiguous. From germline, CDR1 is SNHLY and CDR2 FYNNEI. The CDR3 loop spans 12 amino acids. V lost 6 bases and J lost 3, with 9 bases in between. Combining the CDR3 with reference TRBV2 and TRBJ2-7 gives the whole variable domain EPEVTQTPSHQVTQMGQEVILRCVPISNHLYFYWYRQILGQKVEFLVSFYNNEISEKSEIFDDQFSVERPDGSNFTLKIRSTKLEDSAMYFCASRPENYEQYFGPGTRLTVT.

The rearrangement uses TRBV7-3 and TRBJ2-4; TRBD2 matches 12 bases. The germline V gene encodes CDR1 SGHTA and CDR2 FQGTGA. V lost 5 bases, J lost 13 bases, and 12 bases stayed unmatched. The CDR3 contains 15 residues. CDR3 DNA sequence: TGTGCCAGCAGCCGAAAAACTAGCGGGGGGATAGGGCAGTACTTC. This encodes CASSRKTSGGIGQYF.

The genes are TRBV3-1 and TRBJ2-7; perhaps TRBD2 as D (7 bases). The assigned J gene may be wrong: the sequence end matches TRBJ2-4 better. Germline loops: CDR1 LGHDT, CDR2 YNNKEL (reference sequence). The CDR3 covers 16 residues. The CDR3 nucleotides read TGTGCCAGCAGCCAGGATTACGGGGGGCCGAGGGGCATTCAGTACTTC. This translates into CASSQDYGGPRGIQYF.

The chain uses TRBV25-1 and TRBJ2-1; tentative D call: TRBD2 (6 bases). In germline, CDR1 is MGHDK, CDR2 SYGVNS. CDR3 size: 16 residues. V was pared by 7 bases and J by 7 bases, with 23 bases between. As DNA, the CDR3 is TGTGCCAGCACCGGACCCAGGTCCCCGGGGAGGAATGAGCAGTTCTTC. Protein sequence: CASTGPRSPGRNEQFF. Variable domain in full (rest from reference TRBV25-1 and TRBJ2-1): EADIYQTPRYLVIGTGKKITLECSQTMGHDKMYWYQQDPGMELHLIHYSYGVNSTEKGDLSSESTVSRIRTEHFPLTLESARPSHTSQYLCASTGPRSPGRNEQFFGPGTRLTVL.